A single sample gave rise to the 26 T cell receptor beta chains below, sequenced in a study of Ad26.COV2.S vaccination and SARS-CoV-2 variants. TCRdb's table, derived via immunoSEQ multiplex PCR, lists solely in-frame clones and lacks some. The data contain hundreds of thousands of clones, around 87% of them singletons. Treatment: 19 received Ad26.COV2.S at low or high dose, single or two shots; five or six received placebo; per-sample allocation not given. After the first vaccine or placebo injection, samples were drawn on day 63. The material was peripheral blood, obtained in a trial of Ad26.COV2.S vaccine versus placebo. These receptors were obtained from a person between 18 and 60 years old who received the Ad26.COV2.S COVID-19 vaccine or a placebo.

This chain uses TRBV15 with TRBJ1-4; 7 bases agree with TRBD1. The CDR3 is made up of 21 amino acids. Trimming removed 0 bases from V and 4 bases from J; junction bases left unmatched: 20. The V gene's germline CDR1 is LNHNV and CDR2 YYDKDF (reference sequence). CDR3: CATSRDLFYYRGLVGNEKLFF. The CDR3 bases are TGTGCCACCAGCAGAGATCTTTTCTATTACAGGGGTTTAGTTGGTAATGAAAAACTGTTTTTT.

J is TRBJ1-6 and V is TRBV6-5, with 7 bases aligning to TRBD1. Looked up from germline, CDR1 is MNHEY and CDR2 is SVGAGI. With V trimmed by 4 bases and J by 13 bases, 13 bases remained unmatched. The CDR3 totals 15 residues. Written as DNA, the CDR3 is TGTGCCAGCAGTTTTCTCGGACAGGACCCTCGCCCCCTCCACTTT. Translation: CASSFLGQDPRPLHF.

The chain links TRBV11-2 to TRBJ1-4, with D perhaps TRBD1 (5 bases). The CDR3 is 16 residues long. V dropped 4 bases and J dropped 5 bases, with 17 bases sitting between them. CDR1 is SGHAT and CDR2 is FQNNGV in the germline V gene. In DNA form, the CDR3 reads TGTGCCAGCAGCTCGTTCAGAGGAGGGGAAAATGAAAAACTGTTTTTT. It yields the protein CASSSFRGGENEKLFF.

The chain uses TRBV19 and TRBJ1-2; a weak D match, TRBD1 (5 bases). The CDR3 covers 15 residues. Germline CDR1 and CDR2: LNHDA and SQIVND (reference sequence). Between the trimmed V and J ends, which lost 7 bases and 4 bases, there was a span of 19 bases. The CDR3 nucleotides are TGTGCCAGTAAGCTGGGGCCGCTTGGTGGCTATGGCTACACCTTC. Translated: CASKLGPLGGYGYTF. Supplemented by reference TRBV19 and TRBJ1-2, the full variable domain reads DGGITQSPKYLFRKEGQNVTLSCEQNLNHDAMYWYRQDPGQGLRLIYYSQIVNDFQKGDIAEGYSVSREKKESFPLTVTSAQKNPTAFYLCASKLGPLGGYGYTFGSGTRLTVV.

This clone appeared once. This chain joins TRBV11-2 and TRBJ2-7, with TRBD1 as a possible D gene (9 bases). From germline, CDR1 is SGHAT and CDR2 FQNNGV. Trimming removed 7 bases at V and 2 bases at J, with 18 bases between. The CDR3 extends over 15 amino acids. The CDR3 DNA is TGTGCCAGCACCGGGGGGGGACAGGGAACCTACGAGCAGTACTTC. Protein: CASTGGGQGTYEQYF.

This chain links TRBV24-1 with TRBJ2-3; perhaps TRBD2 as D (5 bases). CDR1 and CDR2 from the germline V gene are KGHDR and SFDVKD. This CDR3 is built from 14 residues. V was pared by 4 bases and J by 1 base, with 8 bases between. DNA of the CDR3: TGTGCCACCAGTGAGGGTAGCGGCACAGATACGCAGTATTTT. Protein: CATSEGSGTDTQYF.

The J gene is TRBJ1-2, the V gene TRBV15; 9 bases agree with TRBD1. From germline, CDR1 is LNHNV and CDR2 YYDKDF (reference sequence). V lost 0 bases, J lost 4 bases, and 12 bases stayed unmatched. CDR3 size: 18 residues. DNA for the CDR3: TGTGCCACCAGCAGAGATCGGGACAGGGTGCCCTCTGGCTATGGCTACACCTTC. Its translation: CATSRDRDRVPSGYGYTF.

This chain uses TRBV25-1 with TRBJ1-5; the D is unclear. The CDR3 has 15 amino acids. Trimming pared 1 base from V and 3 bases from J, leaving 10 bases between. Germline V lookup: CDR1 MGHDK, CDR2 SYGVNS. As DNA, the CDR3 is TGTGCCAGCAGTGAATCAAGGTGGGACAATCAGCCCCAGCATTTT. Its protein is CASSESRWDNQPQHF.

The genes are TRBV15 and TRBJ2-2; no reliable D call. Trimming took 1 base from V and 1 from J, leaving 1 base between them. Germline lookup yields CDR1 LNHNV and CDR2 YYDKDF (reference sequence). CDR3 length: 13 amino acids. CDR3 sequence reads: CATSRVNTGELFF. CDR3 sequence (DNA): TGTGCCACCAGCAGAGTGAACACCGGGGAGCTGTTTTTT.

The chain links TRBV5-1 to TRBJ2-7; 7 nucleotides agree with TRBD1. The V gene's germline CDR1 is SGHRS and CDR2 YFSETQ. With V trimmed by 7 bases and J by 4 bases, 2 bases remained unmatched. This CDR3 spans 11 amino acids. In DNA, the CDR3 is TGCGCCAGCGGGGACAGTTACGAGCAGTACTTC. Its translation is CASGDSYEQYF.

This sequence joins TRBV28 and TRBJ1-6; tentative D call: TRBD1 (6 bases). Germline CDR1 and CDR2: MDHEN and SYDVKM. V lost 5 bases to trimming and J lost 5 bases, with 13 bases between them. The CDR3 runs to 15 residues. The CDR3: CASSTAGADNSPLHF. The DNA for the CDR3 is TGTGCCAGCAGTACGGCAGGGGCGGATAATTCACCCCTCCACTTT.

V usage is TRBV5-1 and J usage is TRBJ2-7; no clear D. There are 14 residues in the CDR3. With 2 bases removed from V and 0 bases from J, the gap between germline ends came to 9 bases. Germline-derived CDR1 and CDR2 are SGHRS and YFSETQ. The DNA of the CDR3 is TGCGCCAGCAGCTTCTACACTAACTCCTACGAGCAGTACTTC. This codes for CASSFYTNSYEQYF.

CDR3: CASSSAWTGSSYEQYF. CDR3 nucleotide sequence: TGTGCCAGCAGCTCCGCCTGGACAGGGAGCTCCTACGAGCAGTACTTC. V usage is TRBV11-1 and J usage is TRBJ2-7; 8 bases map to TRBD1. With 4 bases clipped from V and 0 bases from J, the junction kept 8 bases outside the gene matches. Germline V lookup: CDR1 SGHAT, CDR2 FQDESV (reference sequence). CDR3 length: 16 residues. The whole variable domain, remainder taken from reference TRBV11-1 and TRBJ2-7, is EAEVAQSPRYKITEKSQAVAFWCDPISGHATLYWYRQILGQGPELLVQFQDESVVDDSQLPKDRFSAERLKGVDSTLKIQPAELGDSAMYLCASSSAWTGSSYEQYFGPGTRLTVT.

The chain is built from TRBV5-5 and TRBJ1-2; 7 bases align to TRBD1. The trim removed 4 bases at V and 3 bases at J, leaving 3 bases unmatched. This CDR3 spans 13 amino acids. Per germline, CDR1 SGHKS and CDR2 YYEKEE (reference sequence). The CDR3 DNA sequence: TGTGCCAGCAGCATAGGGACAGACTATGGCTACACCTTC. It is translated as CASSIGTDYGYTF.

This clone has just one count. CDR3 DNA: TGTGCCAGCACCCCGGGACTAGCGGGGGGGCGGGAGACCCAGTACTTC. It codes for CASTPGLAGGRETQYF. The rearrangement joins TRBV7-6 to TRBJ2-5; TRBD2 agrees at 16 bases. Germline V gene lookup returns CDR1 SGHVS and CDR2 FNYEAQ. The V gene end was trimmed by 7 bases and the J gene end by 5 bases; junction bases not matched to a gene: 7. The CDR3 runs 16 residues. The variable domain in full, completed from reference TRBV7-6 and TRBJ2-5, reads GAGVSQSPRYKVTKRGQDVALRCDPISGHVSLYWYRQALGQGPEFLTYFNYEAQQDKSGLPNDRFSAERPEGSISTLTIQRTEQRDSAMYRCASTPGLAGGRETQYFGPGTRLLVL.

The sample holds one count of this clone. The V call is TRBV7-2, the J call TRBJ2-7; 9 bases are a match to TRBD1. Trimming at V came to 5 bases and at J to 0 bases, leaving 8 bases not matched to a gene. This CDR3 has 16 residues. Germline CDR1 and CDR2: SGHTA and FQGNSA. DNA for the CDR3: TGTGCCAGCAGCATCAACAGGGGGCAACCCTCCTACGAGCAGTACTTC. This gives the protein CASSINRGQPSYEQYF.

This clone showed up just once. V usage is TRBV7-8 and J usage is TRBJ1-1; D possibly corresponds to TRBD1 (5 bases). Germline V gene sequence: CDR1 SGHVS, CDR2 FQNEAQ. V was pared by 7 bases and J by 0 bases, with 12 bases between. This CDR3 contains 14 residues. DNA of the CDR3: TGTGCCAGCAAACGGACACCAGTGAACACTGAAGCTTTCTTT. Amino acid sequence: CASKRTPVNTEAFF.

The CDR3 bases are TGTGCCACATACCAAGAGGGTCGGGAGGAGACCCAGTACTTC. Its protein product is CATYQEGREETQYF. The chain couples TRBV2 to TRBJ2-5; tentative D call: TRBD2 (6 bases). This CDR3 spans 14 amino acids. The V gene lost 10 bases and the J gene lost 5 bases, with 20 bases spanning the gap. Germline V gives CDR1 SNHLY, CDR2 FYNNEI. Using reference TRBV2 and TRBJ2-5 for the parts outside the CDR3, the full variable domain is EPEVTQTPSHQVTQMGQEVILRCVPISNHLYFYWYRQILGQKVEFLVSFYNNEISEKSEIFDDQFSVERPDGSNFTLKIRSTKLEDSAMYFCATYQEGREETQYFGPGTRLLVL.

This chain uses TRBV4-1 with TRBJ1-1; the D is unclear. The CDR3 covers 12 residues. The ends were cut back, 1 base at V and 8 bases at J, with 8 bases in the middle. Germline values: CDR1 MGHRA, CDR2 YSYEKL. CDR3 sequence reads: CASSQGGAEAFF. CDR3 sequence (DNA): TGCGCCAGCAGCCAAGGGGGTGCCGAAGCTTTCTTT.

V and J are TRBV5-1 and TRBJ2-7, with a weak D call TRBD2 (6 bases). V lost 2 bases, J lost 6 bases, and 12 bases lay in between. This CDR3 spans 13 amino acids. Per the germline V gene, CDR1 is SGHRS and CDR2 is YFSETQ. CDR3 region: CASSFLGGGEQYF. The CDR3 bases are TGCGCCAGCAGCTTCCTGGGGGGAGGCGAGCAGTACTTC.

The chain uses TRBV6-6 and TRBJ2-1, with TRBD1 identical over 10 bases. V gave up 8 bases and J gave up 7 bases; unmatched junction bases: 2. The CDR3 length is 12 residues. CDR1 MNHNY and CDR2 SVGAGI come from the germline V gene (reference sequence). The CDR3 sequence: CASRDRGNEQFF. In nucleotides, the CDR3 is TGTGCCAGCCGGGACAGGGGAAATGAGCAGTTCTTC.

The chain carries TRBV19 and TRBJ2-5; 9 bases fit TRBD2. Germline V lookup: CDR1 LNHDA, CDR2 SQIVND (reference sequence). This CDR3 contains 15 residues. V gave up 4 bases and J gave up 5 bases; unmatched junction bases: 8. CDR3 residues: CASSSTGTSWETQYF. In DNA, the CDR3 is TGTGCCAGTAGTAGTACCGGGACTAGCTGGGAGACCCAGTACTTC.

CDR3 protein: CASRAGGSNEQFF. DNA for the CDR3: TGTGCCAGCCGGGCAGGGGGGTCCAATGAGCAGTTCTTC. The chain recombines TRBV27 with TRBJ2-1, with a tentative D call TRBD1 (7 bases). Trimming shortened V by 8 bases and J by 6 bases, and 14 bases separated the two germline ends. This CDR3 is 13 amino acids long. CDR1 and CDR2 from the germline V gene are MNHEY and SMNVEV (reference sequence).

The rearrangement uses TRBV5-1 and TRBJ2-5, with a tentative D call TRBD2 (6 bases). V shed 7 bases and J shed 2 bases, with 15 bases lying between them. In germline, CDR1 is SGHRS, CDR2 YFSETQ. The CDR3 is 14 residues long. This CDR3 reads CASRTIGTQETQYF. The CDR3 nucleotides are TGCGCCAGCCGTACGATTGGGACTCAAGAGACCCAGTACTTC.

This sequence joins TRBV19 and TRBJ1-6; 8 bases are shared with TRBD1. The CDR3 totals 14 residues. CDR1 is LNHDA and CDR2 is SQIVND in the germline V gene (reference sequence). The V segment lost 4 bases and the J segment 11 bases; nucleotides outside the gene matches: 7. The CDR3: CASSTRTGTAPLHF. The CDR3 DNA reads TGTGCCAGTAGTACCCGGACAGGGACGGCACCCCTCCACTTT.

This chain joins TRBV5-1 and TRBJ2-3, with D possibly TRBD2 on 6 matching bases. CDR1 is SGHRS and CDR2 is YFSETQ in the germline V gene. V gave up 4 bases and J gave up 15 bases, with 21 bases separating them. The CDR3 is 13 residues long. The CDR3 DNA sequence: TGCGCCAGCAGCGGCGGGGCCGACTCAACGAATTATTTT. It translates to CASSGGADSTNYF.